This TCR beta chain was sequenced during a study of OX40 agonist ivuxolimab in advanced cancers. Across the whole study: Partial responses were achieved by three patients, one with hepatocellular carcinoma and two with cutaneous melanoma.

For this clone: Its specificity is not known.

Produced via immunoSEQ multiplex PCR; TCRdb's table is partial and in-frame only. The top ten hold about 50% of the sample, which has about 19,000 clones, roughly 89% seen once. The CDR3 loop spans 12 amino acids. Trimming took off 1 base at V and 2 bases at J, with 5 bases between the two ends. Looked up from germline, CDR1 is SQVTM and CDR2 is ANQGSEA. General study findings and limits: Expanded clones were, on average, more numerous among CD8+ T cells than CD4+.

The receptor was isolated from an adult with an advanced solid tumor such as melanoma, head and neck, liver or kidney cancer. The chain uses TRBV29-1 and TRBJ1-1; D not certain. Sequenced here: CD4+ or CD8+ T cells sorted from blood, sampled in a trial of the OX40 agonist ivuxolimab. The CDR3 coding sequence is TGCAGCGTTGAAGGTATCAACACTGAAGCTTTCTTT. This translates into CSVEGINTEAFF.